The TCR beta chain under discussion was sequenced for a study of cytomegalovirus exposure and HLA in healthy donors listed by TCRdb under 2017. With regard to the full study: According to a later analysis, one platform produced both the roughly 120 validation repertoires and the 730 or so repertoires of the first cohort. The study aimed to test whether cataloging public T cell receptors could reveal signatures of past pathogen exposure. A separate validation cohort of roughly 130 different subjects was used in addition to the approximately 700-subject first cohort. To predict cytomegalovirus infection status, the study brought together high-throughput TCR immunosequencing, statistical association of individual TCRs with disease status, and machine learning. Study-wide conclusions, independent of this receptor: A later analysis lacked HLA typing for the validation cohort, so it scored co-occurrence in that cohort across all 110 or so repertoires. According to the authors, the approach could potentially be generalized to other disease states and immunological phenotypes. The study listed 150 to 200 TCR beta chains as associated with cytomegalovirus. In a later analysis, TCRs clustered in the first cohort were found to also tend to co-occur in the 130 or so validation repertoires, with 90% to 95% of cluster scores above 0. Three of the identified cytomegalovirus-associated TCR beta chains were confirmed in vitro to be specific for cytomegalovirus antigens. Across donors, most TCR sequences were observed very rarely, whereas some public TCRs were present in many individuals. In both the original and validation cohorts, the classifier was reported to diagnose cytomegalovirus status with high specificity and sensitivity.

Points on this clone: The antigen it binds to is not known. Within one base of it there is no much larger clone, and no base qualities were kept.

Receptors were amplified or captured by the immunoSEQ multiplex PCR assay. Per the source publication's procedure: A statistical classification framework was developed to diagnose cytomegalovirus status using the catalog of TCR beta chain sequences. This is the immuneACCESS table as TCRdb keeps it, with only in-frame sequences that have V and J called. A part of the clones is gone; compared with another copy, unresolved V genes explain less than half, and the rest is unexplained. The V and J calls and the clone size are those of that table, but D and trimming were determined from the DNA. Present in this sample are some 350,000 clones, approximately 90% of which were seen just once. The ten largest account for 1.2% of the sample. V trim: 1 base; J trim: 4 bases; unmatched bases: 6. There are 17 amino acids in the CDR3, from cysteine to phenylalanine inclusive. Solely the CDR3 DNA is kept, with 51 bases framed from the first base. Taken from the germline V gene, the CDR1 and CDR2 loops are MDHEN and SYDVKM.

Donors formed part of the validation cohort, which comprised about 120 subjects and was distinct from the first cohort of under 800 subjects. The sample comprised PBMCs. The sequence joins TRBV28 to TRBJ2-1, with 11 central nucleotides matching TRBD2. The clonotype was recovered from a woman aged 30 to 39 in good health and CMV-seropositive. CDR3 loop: CASSLSSLAGDYNEQFF. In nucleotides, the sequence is TGTGCCAGCAGTTTATCATCACTAGCGGGGGATTACAATGAGCAGTTCTTC.